These 2 T cell receptor beta chains share one sample of origin, sequenced in a study of post-analysis software for immune sequencing data. Study results and caveats: Roughly five TRBV segments, including TRBV5-6, TRBV5-1 and TRBV20-1, were more frequent in patients than controls.

Unique molecular identifiers featured in each of the TCR beta cDNA libraries. TCRdb itself ran the PCR reads through MiXCR, one entry per CDR3 protein. The table shows 450,000 or so distinct CDR3 sequences, with under 55% occurring only once. No antigen has been identified for these receptors. Sequencing was done on a sample of blood. Every receptor here comes from a girl aged 10-17 years with multiple sclerosis.

The V and J genes are TRBV20-1 and TRBJ1-4, with TRBD1 as a possible D gene (5 bases). V was trimmed by 0 bases and J by 6 bases, leaving 11 bases between them. From germline, CDR1 is DFQATT and CDR2 SNEGSKA (reference sequence). The CDR3 length is 14 residues. Written as DNA, the CDR3 is TGCAGTGCTAGAGATGGCAGGGCCCATGAAAAACTGTTTTTT. Protein sequence: CSARDGRAHEKLFF.

This clonotype was counted only a few times. The chain joins TRBV29-1 to TRBJ2-5; TRBD1 or TRBD2 may be the D gene (5 bases each). V was shortened by 5 bases and J by 1 base, with 8 bases between the two germline ends. CDR1 SQVTM and CDR2 ANQGSEA come from the germline V gene. CDR3 length equals 12 residues. The chain's CDR3 is CSVRDGQETQYF. The DNA for the CDR3 is TGCAGCGTTCGGGACGGCCAAGAGACCCAGTACTTC.